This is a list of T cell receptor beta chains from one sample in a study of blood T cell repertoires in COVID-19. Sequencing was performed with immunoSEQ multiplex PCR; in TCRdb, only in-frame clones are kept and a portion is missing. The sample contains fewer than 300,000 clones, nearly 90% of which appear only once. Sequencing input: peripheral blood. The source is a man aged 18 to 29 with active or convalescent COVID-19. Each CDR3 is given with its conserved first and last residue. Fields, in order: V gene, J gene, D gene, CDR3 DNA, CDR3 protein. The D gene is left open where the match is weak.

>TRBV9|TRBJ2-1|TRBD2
TGTGCCAGCAGCGTATCTAGCCACATCGGGACTACGGGTGATGAGCAGTTCTTC
CASSVSSHIGTTGDEQFF
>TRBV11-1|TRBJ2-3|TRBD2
TGTGCCAGCAGCCCAAGGAGCGGGGGGGCCACAGATACGCAGTATTTT
CASSPRSGGATDTQYF
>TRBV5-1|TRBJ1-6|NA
TGCGCCAGCTCCGCGGGGGAATCTAATTCACCCCTCCACTTT
CASSAGESNSPLHF
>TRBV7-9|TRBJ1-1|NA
TGTGCCAGCAGCTTAGCACAGGGCACTGAAGCTTTCTTT
CASSLAQGTEAFF
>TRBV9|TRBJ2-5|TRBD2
TGTGCCAGCAGCGATAGCGGGGGGGCATACGAGACCCAGTACTTC
CASSDSGGAYETQYF
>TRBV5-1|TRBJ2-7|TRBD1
TGCGCCAGCAGCCTTAACCGACAGGGGGCTTATCGAGAGCAGTACTTC
CASSLNRQGAYREQYF
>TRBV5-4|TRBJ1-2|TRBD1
TGTGCCAGCAGTTTACCTACCGGGACAGGGGATGGCTACACCTTC
CASSLPTGTGDGYTF
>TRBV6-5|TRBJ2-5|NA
TGTGCCAGCAGGCCGCGGGCAGGCTTGTTGGAGACCCAGTACTTC
CASRPRAGLLETQYF
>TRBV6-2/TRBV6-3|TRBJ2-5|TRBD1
TGTGCCAGCAGCTTTATGACAGGGCCACAAGAGACCCAGTACTTC
CASSFMTGPQETQYF
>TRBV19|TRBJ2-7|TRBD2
TGTGCCAGTAGTATAGACGGGAGGTCCTACGAGCAGTACTTC
CASSIDGRSYEQYF